This passage covers 18 T cell receptor beta chains from one sample sequenced in a study of OX40 agonist ivuxolimab in advanced cancers. TCRdb's copy holds only in-frame clones and misses some; the assay was immunoSEQ multiplex PCR. The sample yields tens of thousands of clones, just over 90% seen once. The sequenced sample was CD4+ or CD8+ T cells sorted from blood, obtained in a trial of the OX40 agonist ivuxolimab. The receptors derive from an adult with an advanced solid tumor such as melanoma, head and neck, liver or kidney cancer.

V is TRBV11-3 and J is TRBJ2-2, with TRBD2 matching over 10 bases. Trimming took 5 bases from V and 10 from J; bases not matched to a gene: 10. The V gene's germline CDR1 is SGHNT and CDR2 YENEEA. The CDR3 consists of 15 residues. CDR3 residues: CASSRNPGLAPELFF. The CDR3 nucleotides read TGTGCCAGCAGCCGCAACCCGGGACTAGCGCCGGAGCTGTTTTTT.

The chain links TRBV7-2 to TRBJ2-3, with 10 positions matching TRBD2. The CDR3 loop spans 16 amino acids. Unmatched junction bases numbered 3, after V lost 1 base and J lost 2 bases. Germline V gene data show CDR1 as SGHTA and CDR2 as FQGNSA. The CDR3 region has the DNA TGTGCCAGCAGCTTAGTGGGACTAGCGCACACAGATACGCAGTATTTT. Translating it yields CASSLVGLAHTDTQYF.

The genes are TRBV19 and TRBJ2-1; tentatively, D is TRBD1 (5 bases). CDR3 size: 13 residues. Germline V CDR1 and CDR2: LNHDA, SQIVND (reference sequence). The germline V and J ends were trimmed by 3 bases and 6 bases, with 9 bases remaining between them. This CDR3 is CASSMARANEQFF. The CDR3 DNA reads as TGTGCCAGTAGTATGGCCAGGGCCAATGAGCAGTTCTTC.

The CDR3 loop reads CASCAIGNQPQHF. The CDR3 coding sequence is TGTGCCAGTTGTGCCATCGGCAATCAGCCCCAGCATTTT. This chain connects TRBV7-8 to TRBJ1-5; D uncertain. V lost 9 bases and J 2 bases, leaving 11 bases between the germline ends. The CDR3 has 13 amino acids. The germline CDR1 and CDR2 sequences are SGHVS and FQNEAQ.

The V and J genes are TRBV11-3 and TRBJ1-1, with 10 bases lining up with TRBD1. The CDR3 has 15 amino acids. From germline, CDR1 is SGHNT and CDR2 YENEEA. Germline trimming cut 5 bases from V and 1 base from J; bases unmatched to any gene: 4. The CDR3 DNA is TGTGCCAGCAGCGAGGACAGGGGGGGGAACACTGAAGCTTTCTTT. Amino acid sequence: CASSEDRGGNTEAFF.

V usage is TRBV27 and J usage is TRBJ2-1, with TRBD1 matching over 7 bases. Germline V gene sequence: CDR1 MNHEY, CDR2 SMNVEV (reference sequence). Trimming at V came to 4 bases and at J to 9 bases, leaving 18 bases not matched to a gene. The CDR3 has 17 residues. This CDR3 reads CASSSTWVNRGVFEQFF. DNA for the CDR3: TGTGCCAGCAGTTCAACCTGGGTTAACAGGGGCGTGTTTGAGCAGTTCTTC.

This clone was detected a few times. V and J are TRBV9 and TRBJ2-7; a possible D gene is TRBD1 (6 bases). V gave up 3 bases and J gave up 1 base, with 11 bases separating them. CDR1 and CDR2 from the germline V gene are SGDLS and YYNGEE. The CDR3 loop spans 14 amino acids. CDR3 protein: CASSEWDTSYEQYF. CDR3 DNA sequence: TGTGCCAGCAGCGAGTGGGACACGTCCTACGAGCAGTACTTC.

The rearrangement links TRBV9 to TRBJ2-1, with 9 positions matching TRBD1. The V and J ends lost 3 bases and 0 bases, in that order; junction bases with no gene match: 4. This CDR3 is built from 16 residues. From germline, CDR1 is SGDLS and CDR2 YYNGEE. This CDR3 is CASSGGTGSSYNEQFF. In DNA form, the CDR3 reads TGTGCCAGCAGCGGAGGGACAGGGAGCTCCTACAATGAGCAGTTCTTC.

This clone is a singleton in its sample. The rearrangement uses TRBV10-2 and TRBJ2-1; a weak D match, TRBD2 (6 bases). The ends were cut back, 3 bases at V and 5 bases at J, with 17 bases in the middle. Per germline, CDR1 WSHSY and CDR2 SAAADI. The CDR3 consists of 16 residues. The CDR3 DNA follows: TGCGCCAGCAGTGATTTCCGGGACTCGATTAACAATGAGCAGTTCTTC. Translating it yields CASSDFRDSINNEQFF.

This clone showed up just a few times. The chain is built from TRBV19 and TRBJ2-1; no definite D call. This CDR3 is built from 15 residues. The germline V and J ends were trimmed by 4 bases and 0 bases, with 10 bases remaining between them. From germline, CDR1 is LNHDA and CDR2 SQIVND (reference sequence). The CDR3 coding sequence is TGTGCCAGTAGTACCTACTTGAGCTCCTACAATGAGCAGTTCTTC. Amino acid sequence: CASSTYLSSYNEQFF.

The chain combines TRBV28 with TRBJ2-5, with 8 bases that match TRBD2. V was pared by 4 bases and J by 3 bases, with 10 bases of the junction left unmatched. CDR1 is MDHEN and CDR2 is SYDVKM in the germline V gene. The CDR3 is made up of 16 amino acids. Here the CDR3 DNA reads TGTGCCAGCAGTTACTCCGGGACTAGGAATGAAGAGACCCAGTACTTC. It codes for CASSYSGTRNEETQYF.

The gene calls are TRBV4-3 and TRBJ2-1, with 12 bases identical to TRBD2. Germline-derived CDR1 and CDR2 are LGHNA and YSLEER. The CDR3 is 19 residues long. Trimming took 4 bases from V and 1 from J; bases not matched to a gene: 11. CDR3 in DNA: TGCGCCAGCAGCCCAAACTCTGGACTAGCGGGAAGGTCCTACAATGAGCAGTTCTTC. This sequence encodes CASSPNSGLAGRSYNEQFF.

This chain links TRBV4-1 with TRBJ2-7, with 10 bases matching TRBD2. The CDR3 loop spans 16 amino acids. The V gene end was trimmed by 1 base and the J gene end by 4 bases; junction bases not matched to a gene: 7. Germline loops: CDR1 MGHRA, CDR2 YSYEKL. The CDR3 loop is CASSQVSSGRDYEQYF. CDR3 DNA: TGCGCCAGCAGCCAAGTTTCGAGCGGGAGGGATTACGAGCAGTACTTC.

Comments on this clone: At the DNA level, this CDR3 is encoded by other sequences in the same sample as well. The V gene is TRBV9, the J gene TRBJ1-2; unclear D gene. CDR1 is SGDLS, CDR2 YYNGEE, per germline. V lost 2 bases and J 2 bases, leaving 7 bases between the germline ends. The CDR3 extends over 13 amino acids. The CDR3 sequence is CASSVEGNYGYTF. CDR3 DNA: TGTGCCAGCAGCGTCGAGGGCAACTATGGCTACACCTTC.

The chain combines TRBV28 with TRBJ1-1, with D possibly TRBD1 on 5 matching bases. The CDR3 totals 13 residues. Trimming stripped 6 bases from V and 7 bases from J, with 15 bases between. Germline CDR1 MDHEN, CDR2 SYDVKM. The CDR3: CASSWGRVGEAFF. As DNA, the CDR3 is TGTGCCAGCAGCTGGGGCAGGGTGGGTGAAGCTTTCTTT.

The genes are TRBV18 and TRBJ2-5, with D unclear. V gave up 4 bases and J gave up 2 bases, with 14 bases separating them. Germline CDR1 and CDR2: KGHSH and LQKENI. The CDR3 consists of 15 residues. Here the CDR3 DNA reads TGTGCCAGCTCACGGACGCTGGGCCTTCAAGAGACCCAGTACTTC. The encoded protein is CASSRTLGLQETQYF. The variable domain in full, completed from reference TRBV18 and TRBJ2-5, reads NAGVMQNPRHLVRRRGQEARLRCSPMKGHSHVYWYRQLPEEGLKFMVYLQKENIIDESGMPKERFSAEFPKEGPSILRIQQVVRGDSAAYFCASSRTLGLQETQYFGPGTRLLVL.

In DNA, the CDR3 is TGCAGTGCTAGTGCGGCAGCTGAGCAGTTCTTC. Residues: CSASAAAEQFF. The chain carries TRBV20-1 and TRBJ2-1; no clear D gene. Trimming shortened V by 3 bases and J by 9 bases, and 9 bases separated the two germline ends. The CDR3 has 11 amino acids. CDR1 is DFQATT, CDR2 SNEGSKA, per germline (reference sequence).

V and J are TRBV29-1 and TRBJ2-3, with 10 bases fitting TRBD2. V lost 4 bases, J lost 0 bases, and 4 bases stayed unmatched. Germline CDR1 reads SQVTM; CDR2 reads ANQGSEA. The CDR3 has 15 amino acids. The CDR3 DNA sequence: TGCAGCGTTGGCCCAGCGGGAGGGAGCACAGATACGCAGTATTTT. It encodes CSVGPAGGSTDTQYF.